This record covers a single T cell receptor (beta chain). The antigen this receptor binds is unknown. Per-nucleotide qualities are absent, and no much larger clonotype sits a single base away. The CDR3 regions of human TCRbeta chains were analyzed by immunosequencing. The original methods were these. Repertoire TCRs were checked for matches against a reference library of SARS-CoV-2-specific TCRs that had been generated using the MIRA antigen-specificity platform. Breadth was defined as the fraction of unique TCRs that were SARS-CoV-2-associated. Depth was defined as the fraction of total T cells that were SARS-CoV-2-associated. Using the MIRA data, each spike-specific TCR was assigned both to the spike region to which the TCR was reactive and to a CD4 or CD8 class. Log10-transformed breadth and depth values were compared by one-way ANOVA with Sidak's multiple comparisons tests. This is the immuneACCESS table as TCRdb keeps it, with only in-frame sequences that have V and J called. A part of the clones is gone; compared with another copy, unresolved V genes explain less than half, and the rest is unexplained. V, J and clone size derive from that table, while D and trimming were established from the DNA sequence. The sample includes about 150,000 clones, with 80% to 95% observed a single time. Jointly, the top ten make up 1.5% to 2% of the sample.

This record comes from a study of T cell responses to AZD1222 COVID-19 vaccine (dated by TCRdb to the early 2020s). Study-wide context: Because spike-specific TCR depth and breadth did not differ between the two schedules, AZD1222 recipients who got a second dose at roughly 4 weeks were pooled with those who got a second dose at roughly 12 weeks. TCR sequencing was performed for approximately 240 trial participants, of whom 207 were given two doses of AZD1222 and roughly 25 were given two doses of MenACWY control vaccine. Trial participants were enrolled into age subgroups of 18-55, 56-69 and 70-plus years, which contained approximately 150, 30 and 60 TCR-sequenced participants, respectively. What the authors observed across the whole study: Spike-specific TCR breadth and depth rose significantly after two AZD1222 doses compared with day 0 and with MenACWY recipients. Participants were mostly white British, with more females than males. The authors suggested clonal diversity may have been underestimated. In the small 56-69-year group, the increase in depth fell short of significance, most likely because of low power. Because no day 14 peak-response samples were available, repertoires were characterized only after the peak T cell response. Only six AZD1222 recipients were SARS-CoV-2 seropositive at baseline, limiting conclusions about previously exposed vaccinees. The vaccine-associated CD4 TCRs covered the entire spike protein, and the dominant responses fell in regions 160-218 and 743-854. Nearly half of unique spike-specific TCRs reportedly recognized epitopes outside regions mutated in the B.1.351 and B.1.1.7 variants.

The CDR3 runs 12 residues from the cysteine to the phenylalanine. Of the read, only the CDR3 DNA is kept; its 36 bases are in frame from base 1. Reading the germline V gene gives CDR1 SGHAT and CDR2 FQNNGV. Between the V and J ends, shortened by 3 bases and 3 bases respectively, the junction contains 6 bases. The time point label here, explained by the study, means: baseline before first vaccination. Vaccinee samples were obtained from the UK trials COV001 and COV002, which included a single-blind randomized controlled phase 2/3 trial of AZD1222 (ChAdOx1 nCoV-19) in healthy adults. For TCRbeta chain sequencing, PBMC samples were collected from trial participants at day 0 and at day 28 after the second dose.

The origin of this receptor is an adult in good health. Recombination linked TRBV11-2 to TRBJ2-7; perhaps TRBD1 is the D gene, with 5 bases matching. The sequencing here drew on peripheral blood, taken on day 0 of AZD1222 vaccination. The CDR3 protein sequence reads: CASSFDSYEQYF. The sequenced DNA: TGTGCCAGCAGCTTTGACAGCTACGAGCAGTACTTC.